This entry features one TCR beta chain sequence. The antigen remains unidentified. Method: immunoSEQ multiplex PCR; TCRdb's copy keeps in-frame clones and lacks some. This table has some 390,000 clones, around nine tenths appearing once. These data originate in a study of Ad26.COV2.S vaccination and SARS-CoV-2 variants. Study conclusions and caveats: Non-spike TCR breadth did not differ much between vaccine and placebo recipients.

The CDR3 is made up of 17 amino acids. V lost 4 bases to trimming and J lost 0 bases; unmatched junction nucleotides: 6. CDR1 SGHRS and CDR2 YFSETQ come from the germline V gene. The sample's treatment: some 19 received Ad26.COV2.S at low or high dose, single or two shots; 5 received placebo; per-sample allocation not given. Day 63 after the first injection of vaccine or placebo was the sampling time. Cohort 1b enrolled adults aged 18-55 years in Boston. The vaccine delivered Wuhan-strain SARS-CoV-2 spike through an Ad26 vector. The receptor was isolated from a person aged 18-60 years who received the Ad26.COV2.S COVID-19 vaccine or a placebo. The chain carries TRBV5-1 and TRBJ2-7; 14 nucleotides match TRBD2. Sequencing was performed on peripheral blood, taken in a trial of Ad26.COV2.S vaccine versus placebo. The CDR3 spells CASSQPGTSGGSYEQYF. For the CDR3, the DNA is TGCGCCAGCAGCCAACCCGGGACTAGCGGGGGCTCCTACGAGCAGTACTTC.